The 18 T cell receptor beta chains in this list originate from one sample, sequenced in a study of cytomegalovirus exposure and HLA in healthy donors. Researchers ran the PCR with 60 Vbeta and 13 Jbeta primers. The assay was immunoSEQ multiplex PCR, and TCRdb's table has in-frame clones only and misses some. The table has about 130,000 clones, over 80% seen once. The specimen sequenced was PBMCs. These receptors were collected from a man younger than 35 in good health and CMV-seropositive.

The gene calls are TRBV9 and TRBJ1-2, with 12 positions matching TRBD1. V lost 4 bases, J lost 8 bases, and 9 bases stayed unmatched. Germline V lookup: CDR1 SGDLS, CDR2 YYNGEE. CDR3 length: 15 residues. In DNA form, the CDR3 reads TGTGCCAGCAGCAGTTTGGGACAGGGGGCGGGGGGCTACACCTTC. Encoded protein: CASSSLGQGAGGYTF.

The J gene is TRBJ1-6, the V gene TRBV11-2; TRBD1 is a possible D gene (6 bases). The CDR3 totals 19 residues. Trimming pared 1 base from V and 2 bases from J, leaving 18 bases between. Germline values: CDR1 SGHAT, CDR2 FQNNGV. CDR3 sequence (DNA): TGTGCCAGCAGCTTAGGACCCGCCCAGGGGATGGCCTATAATTCACCCCTCCACTTT. It encodes CASSLGPAQGMAYNSPLHF.

The chain uses TRBV2 and TRBJ2-5; 12 nucleotides match TRBD2. This CDR3 comprises 16 residues. V shed 5 bases and J 5 bases; nucleotides not matched to a gene: 9. CDR1 and CDR2 (germline): SNHLY, FYNNEI. The CDR3 spells CASSKTSGGALETQYF. For the CDR3, the DNA is TGTGCCAGCAGTAAGACTAGCGGGGGCGCCTTGGAGACCCAGTACTTC.

J is TRBJ2-3 and V is TRBV15; 11 nucleotides align to TRBD1. The CDR3 has 17 amino acids. The trim removed 5 bases at V and 3 bases at J, leaving 10 bases unmatched. Per the germline V gene, CDR1 is LNHNV and CDR2 is YYDKDF (reference sequence). This CDR3 reads CATSPTRGQGATDTQYF. CDR3 DNA: TGTGCCACCAGCCCGACTCGTGGACAGGGGGCAACAGATACGCAGTATTTT.

V gene TRBV9 combines with J gene TRBJ1-5; 7 bases align to TRBD1. The V segment lost 3 bases and the J segment 4 bases; nucleotides outside the gene matches: 10. The CDR3 is made up of 16 amino acids. Germline CDR1 and CDR2: SGDLS and YYNGEE. The CDR3 protein is CASSGGSGGNNQPQHF. The CDR3 DNA sequence: TGTGCCAGCAGCGGAGGATCAGGGGGAAATAATCAGCCCCAGCATTTT.

This clone appeared once. The rearrangement joins TRBV6-6 to TRBJ1-1; D is ambiguous. This CDR3 region has 13 residues. The V end was cut by 1 base, the J end by 1 base, with 4 bases between. The V gene's germline CDR1 is MNHNY and CDR2 SVGAGI (reference sequence). Here the CDR3 reads CASSYLRNTEAFF. The DNA for the CDR3 is TGTGCCAGCAGTTACTTGCGGAACACTGAAGCTTTCTTT.

This chain joins TRBV28 and TRBJ1-2; tentative D call: TRBD1 (5 bases). Looked up from germline, CDR1 is MDHEN and CDR2 is SYDVKM. The CDR3 contains 16 residues. V lost 6 bases and J lost 8, with 25 bases in between. The DNA of the CDR3 is TGTGCCAGCAGCAGAGCGGGGCAGCTCCCTAGGAAGGGCTACACCTTC. Translation gives CASSRAGQLPRKGYTF.

V gene TRBV27 combines with J gene TRBJ2-5; TRBD2 aligns across 9 bases. Germline V CDR1 and CDR2: MNHEY, SMNVEV (reference sequence). The CDR3 runs 14 residues. The V gene end was trimmed by 3 bases and the J gene end by 2 bases; junction bases not matched to a gene: 1. As DNA, the CDR3 is TGTGCCAGCAGTTTTAGCGGGGGTCAAGAGACCCAGTACTTC. Residues: CASSFSGGQETQYF.

This rearrangement joins TRBV25-1 to TRBJ1-6, with D unclear. CDR1 is MGHDK and CDR2 is SYGVNS in the germline V gene. The V end was cut by 4 bases, the J end by 2 bases, with 9 bases between. The CDR3 runs to 15 residues. The DNA for the CDR3 is TGTGCCAGCAGTGGTGAGGATCCCTATAATTCACCCCTCCACTTT. The encoded protein is CASSGEDPYNSPLHF.

The V call is TRBV6-1, the J call TRBJ2-5, with TRBD1 as a possible D gene (5 bases). This CDR3 comprises 14 residues. V lost 1 base and J 4 bases, leaving 10 bases between the germline ends. CDR1 is MNHNS, CDR2 SASEGT, per germline. CDR3 sequence (DNA): TGTGCCAGCAGTGAAGGGGCAGGGTCAGAGACCCAGTACTTC. Translated, it gives CASSEGAGSETQYF.

CDR3: CASSQSGGGQPQHF. The DNA for the CDR3 is TGTGCCAGCAGTCAAAGCGGGGGTGGGCAGCCCCAGCATTTT. This rearrangement joins TRBV6-6 to TRBJ1-5, with a weak D call TRBD1 (5 bases). Germline V gene sequence: CDR1 MNHNY, CDR2 SVGAGI (reference sequence). V gave up 5 bases and J gave up 7 bases, with 15 bases separating them. The CDR3 covers 14 residues.

The gene calls are TRBV4-1 and TRBJ1-1; a possible D gene is TRBD1 (5 bases). This CDR3 is built from 15 residues. Germline values: CDR1 MGHRA, CDR2 YSYEKL. With 4 bases removed from V and 0 bases from J, the gap between germline ends came to 12 bases. CDR3 region: CASSPGDGMNTEAFF. The CDR3 nucleotides are TGCGCCAGCAGCCCGGGGGACGGAATGAACACTGAAGCTTTCTTT.

This chain links TRBV11-3 with TRBJ2-7, with 7 bases that match TRBD1. The CDR3 totals 15 residues. From germline, CDR1 is SGHNT and CDR2 YENEEA. V was pared by 5 bases and J by 4 bases, with 11 bases of the junction left unmatched. CDR3 sequence reads: CASSRRTGSEYEQYF. The CDR3 region has the DNA TGTGCCAGCAGCCGTCGGACAGGATCGGAATACGAGCAGTACTTC.

This clone was detected a few times. The genes are TRBV4-1 and TRBJ1-2, with TRBD1 matching 10 bases. The ends lost 4 bases at V and 6 bases at J; junction bases unmatched: 8. The CDR3 sequence is 15 residues long. CDR1 is MGHRA, CDR2 YSYEKL, per germline. The CDR3 sequence is CASSLGDRGYDGYTF. The CDR3 DNA sequence: TGCGCCAGCAGCCTTGGGGACAGGGGATACGATGGCTACACCTTC.

This rearrangement joins TRBV7-2 to TRBJ1-1; 8 bases are a match to TRBD1. The trim removed 1 base at V and 1 base at J, leaving 2 bases unmatched. The CDR3 is 15 residues long. Germline V gene lookup returns CDR1 SGHTA and CDR2 FQGNSA. In DNA, the CDR3 is TGTGCCAGCAGCTTAGAAGGGACAGGGAACACTGAAGCTTTCTTT. Translating gives CASSLEGTGNTEAFF.

This clone was picked up a small number of times. The chain uses TRBV4-1 and TRBJ1-2, with D tentatively TRBD1 (5 bases). The CDR3 runs 16 residues. CDR1 and CDR2 (germline): MGHRA, YSYEKL. V was shortened by 2 bases and J by 4 bases, with 17 bases between the two germline ends. CDR3 loop: CASSQRGFLAVYGYTF. The CDR3, as DNA: TGCGCCAGCAGCCAAAGGGGATTCTTGGCCGTCTATGGCTACACCTTC.

The rearrangement joins TRBV2 to TRBJ2-1, with D maybe TRBD2 (6 bases). V lost 6 bases to trimming and J lost 0 bases, with 6 bases between them. The germline gives CDR1 SNHLY, CDR2 FYNNEI. The CDR3 is 13 amino acids. CDR3 nucleotide sequence: TGTGCCAGCAGCGGGGGCTCCTACAATGAGCAGTTCTTC. Translation gives CASSGGSYNEQFF.

This chain connects TRBV19 to TRBJ1-5; 9 bases fit TRBD1. CDR1 and CDR2 (germline): LNHDA, SQIVND (reference sequence). The CDR3 sequence is 16 residues long. V was clipped by 5 bases and J by 5 bases; unmatched bases: 10. The CDR3 region is CASSLNRGRIDQPQHF. CDR3 coding DNA: TGTGCCAGTAGTCTCAACAGGGGGCGAATTGATCAGCCCCAGCATTTT. Full variable domain (remainder filled in from reference TRBV19 and TRBJ1-5): DGGITQSPKYLFRKEGQNVTLSCEQNLNHDAMYWYRQDPGQGLRLIYYSQIVNDFQKGDIAEGYSVSREKKESFPLTVTSAQKNPTAFYLCASSLNRGRIDQPQHFGDGTRLSIL.